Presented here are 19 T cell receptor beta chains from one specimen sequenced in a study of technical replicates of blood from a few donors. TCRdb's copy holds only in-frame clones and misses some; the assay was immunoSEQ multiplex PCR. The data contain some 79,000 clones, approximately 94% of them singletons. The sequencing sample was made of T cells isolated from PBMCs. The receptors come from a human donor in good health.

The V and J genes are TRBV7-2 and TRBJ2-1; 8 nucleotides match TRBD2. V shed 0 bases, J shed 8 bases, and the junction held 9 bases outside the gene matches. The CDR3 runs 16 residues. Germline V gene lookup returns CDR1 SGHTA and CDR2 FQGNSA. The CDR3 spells CASSLAGLVRSHEQFF. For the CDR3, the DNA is TGTGCCAGCAGCTTAGCGGGACTAGTCAGGAGTCATGAGCAGTTCTTC.

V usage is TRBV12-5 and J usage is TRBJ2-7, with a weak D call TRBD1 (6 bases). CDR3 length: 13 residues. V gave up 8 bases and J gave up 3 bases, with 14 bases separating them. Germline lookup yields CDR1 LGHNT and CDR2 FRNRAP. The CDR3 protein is CASSTGFGYEQYF. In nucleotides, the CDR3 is TGTGCTAGTAGTACAGGGTTCGGCTACGAGCAGTACTTC.

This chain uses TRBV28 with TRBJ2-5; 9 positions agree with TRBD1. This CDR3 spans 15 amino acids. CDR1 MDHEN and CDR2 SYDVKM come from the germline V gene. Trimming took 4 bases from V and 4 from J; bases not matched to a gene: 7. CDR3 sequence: CASSSAGQGRETQYF. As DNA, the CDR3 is TGTGCCAGCAGTTCCGCCGGACAGGGGAGAGAGACCCAGTACTTC.

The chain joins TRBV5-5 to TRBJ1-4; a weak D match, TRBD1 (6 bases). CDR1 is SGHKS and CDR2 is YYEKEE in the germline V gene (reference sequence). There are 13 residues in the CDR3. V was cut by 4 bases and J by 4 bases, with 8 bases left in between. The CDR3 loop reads CASSGQINEKLFF. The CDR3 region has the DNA TGTGCCAGCAGCGGACAGATTAATGAAAAACTGTTTTTT.

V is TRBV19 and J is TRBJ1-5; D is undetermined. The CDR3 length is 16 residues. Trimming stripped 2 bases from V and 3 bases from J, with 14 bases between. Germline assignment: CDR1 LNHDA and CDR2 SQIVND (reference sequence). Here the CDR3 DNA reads TGTGCCAGTAGTATATGGACTAGCCCTTCCAATCAGCCCCAGCATTTT. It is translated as CASSIWTSPSNQPQHF.

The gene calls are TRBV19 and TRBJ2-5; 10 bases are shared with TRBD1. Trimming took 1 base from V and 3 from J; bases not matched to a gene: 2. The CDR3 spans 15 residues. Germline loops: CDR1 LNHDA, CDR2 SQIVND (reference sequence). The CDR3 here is CASSIGGTGEETQYF. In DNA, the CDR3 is TGTGCCAGTAGTATAGGGGGGACAGGGGAAGAGACCCAGTACTTC. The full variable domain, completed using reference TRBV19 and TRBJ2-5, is DGGITQSPKYLFRKEGQNVTLSCEQNLNHDAMYWYRQDPGQGLRLIYYSQIVNDFQKGDIAEGYSVSREKKESFPLTVTSAQKNPTAFYLCASSIGGTGEETQYFGPGTRLLVL.

The DNA for the CDR3 is TGTGCCAGCAGGGTAGCTAGCGGGAGCTACGAGCAGTACTTC. Translation gives CASRVASGSYEQYF. This chain connects TRBV7-9 to TRBJ2-7, with 10 bases matching TRBD2. The CDR3 has 14 residues. V shed 6 bases and J 3 bases; nucleotides not matched to a gene: 5. CDR1 and CDR2 from the germline V gene are SEHNR and FQNEAQ (reference sequence).

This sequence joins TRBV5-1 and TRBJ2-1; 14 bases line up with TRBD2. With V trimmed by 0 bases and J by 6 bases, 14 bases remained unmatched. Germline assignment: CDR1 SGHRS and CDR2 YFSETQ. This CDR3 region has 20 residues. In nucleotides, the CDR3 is TGCGCCAGCAGCTTGGCCTTTCTGGCTATGACTAGCGGGGGGGCCAATGAGCAGTTCTTC. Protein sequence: CASSLAFLAMTSGGANEQFF.

CDR3 sequence: CASSEARRAEQYF. DNA of the CDR3: TGTGCCAGCAGTGAAGCGCGGCGGGCCGAGCAGTACTTC. The chain uses TRBV6-1 and TRBJ2-7, with D perhaps TRBD2 (5 bases). Germline V gene lookup returns CDR1 MNHNS and CDR2 SASEGT. V lost 0 bases, J lost 6 bases, and 9 bases lay in between. The CDR3 has 13 residues.

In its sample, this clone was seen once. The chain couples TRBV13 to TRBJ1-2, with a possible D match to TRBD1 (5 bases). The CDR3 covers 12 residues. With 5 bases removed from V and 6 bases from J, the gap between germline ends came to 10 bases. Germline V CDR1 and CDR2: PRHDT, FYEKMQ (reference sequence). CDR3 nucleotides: TGTGCCAGCAGCCTCCAGACAGATGGCTACACCTTC. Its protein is CASSLQTDGYTF.

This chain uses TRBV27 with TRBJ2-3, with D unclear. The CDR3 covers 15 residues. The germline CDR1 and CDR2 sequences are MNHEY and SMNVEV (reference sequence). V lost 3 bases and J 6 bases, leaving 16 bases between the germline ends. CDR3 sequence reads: CASSFHSPPRDTQYF. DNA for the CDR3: TGTGCCAGCAGTTTCCACAGCCCACCTCGGGATACGCAGTATTTT.

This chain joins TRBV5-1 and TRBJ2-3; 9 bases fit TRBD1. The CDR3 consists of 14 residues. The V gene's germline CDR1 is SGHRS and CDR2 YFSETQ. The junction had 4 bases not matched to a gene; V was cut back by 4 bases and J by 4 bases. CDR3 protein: CASSLQGAADTQYF. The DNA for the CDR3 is TGCGCCAGCAGCCTACAGGGGGCAGCAGATACGCAGTATTTT.

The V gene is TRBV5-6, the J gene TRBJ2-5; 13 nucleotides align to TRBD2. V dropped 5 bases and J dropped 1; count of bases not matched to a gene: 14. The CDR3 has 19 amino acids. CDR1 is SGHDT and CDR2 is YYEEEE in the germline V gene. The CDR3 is CASRLGLAGAQNPQETQYF. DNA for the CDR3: TGTGCCAGCAGACTCGGACTAGCGGGGGCCCAGAATCCCCAAGAGACCCAGTACTTC.

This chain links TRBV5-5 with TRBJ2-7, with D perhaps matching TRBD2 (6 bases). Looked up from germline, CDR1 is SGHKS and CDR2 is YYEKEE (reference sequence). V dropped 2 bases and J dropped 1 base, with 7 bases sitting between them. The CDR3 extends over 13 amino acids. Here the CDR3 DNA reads TGTGCCAGCAGCTTCGGGAGATCCTACGAGCAGTACTTC. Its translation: CASSFGRSYEQYF. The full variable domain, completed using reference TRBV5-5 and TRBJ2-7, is DAGVTQSPTHLIKTRGQQVTLRCSPISGHKSVSWYQQVLGQGPQFIFQYYEKEERGRGNFPDRFSARQFPNYSSELNVNALLLGDSALYLCASSFGRSYEQYFGPGTRLTVT.

The CDR3 protein is CASSKGTSNEKLFF. The DNA of the CDR3 is TGTGCCAGCAGTAAGGGGACATCTAATGAAAAACTGTTTTTT. The chain couples TRBV28 to TRBJ1-4, with D possibly TRBD1 on 6 matching bases. The CDR3 runs to 14 residues. Germline lookup yields CDR1 MDHEN and CDR2 SYDVKM. V dropped 5 bases and J dropped 3 bases, with 10 bases sitting between them.

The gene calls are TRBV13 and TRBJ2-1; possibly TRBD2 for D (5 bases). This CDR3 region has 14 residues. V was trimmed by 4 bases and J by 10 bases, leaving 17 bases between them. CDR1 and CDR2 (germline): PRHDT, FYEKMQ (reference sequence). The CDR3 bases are TGTGCCAGCAGCTCGACGGACTCCTATTGGGAGCAGTTCTTC. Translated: CASSSTDSYWEQFF.

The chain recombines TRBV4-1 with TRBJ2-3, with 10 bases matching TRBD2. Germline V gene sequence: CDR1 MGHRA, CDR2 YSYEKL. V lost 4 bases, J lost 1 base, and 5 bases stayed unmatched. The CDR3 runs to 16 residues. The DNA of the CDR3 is TGCGCCAGCAGCCTAAGCCTAGCGGGGGGCACAGATACGCAGTATTTT. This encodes CASSLSLAGGTDTQYF.

The CDR3: CASSLGQGNQPQHF. In DNA form, the CDR3 reads TGTGCCAGCAGCTTAGGACAGGGGAATCAGCCCCAGCATTTT. This chain uses TRBV7-9 with TRBJ1-5, with 8 bases fitting TRBD1. V lost 1 base and J lost 4; bases outside the gene matches: 0. There are 14 residues in the CDR3. Looked up from germline, CDR1 is SEHNR and CDR2 is FQNEAQ (reference sequence).

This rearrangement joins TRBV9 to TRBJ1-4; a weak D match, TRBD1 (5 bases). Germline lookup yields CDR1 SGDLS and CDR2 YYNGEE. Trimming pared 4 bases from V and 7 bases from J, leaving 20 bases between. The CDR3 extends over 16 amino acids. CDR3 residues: CASSPRGEFNPEKLFF. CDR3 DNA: TGTGCCAGCAGCCCTCGGGGGGAATTCAATCCTGAAAAACTGTTTTTT.